This T cell receptor (beta chain) was profiled in a study of prognosis after radiotherapy for stage I lung cancer. Study overall: All of the enrolled patients had stage I non-small cell lung cancer, and they joined between April 2018 and 2019. Findings and caveats of the study: After stereotactic body radiation therapy, median unique TCR clones were roughly 6,500, down from about 9,500. Reportedly, metastasis status was linked to differences in TRBV and TRBJ usage frequencies. Any tumor specificity that the expanded TCR clones may have had was not determined.

By share of the sample, this clonotype is medium-sized. The target antigen is unknown. The TCR beta CDR3 region was amplified from genomic DNA, with two rounds of multiplex PCR being used for the amplification. The first round of PCR was done with primers that matched each TRBV and TRBJ gene. TCRdb itself ran the multiplex PCR reads through MiXCR, one entry per CDR3 protein. The sample has roughly 13,000 distinct CDR3 sequences; around 50% are singletons. The CDR3 loop spans 14 amino acids. Germline-derived CDR1 and CDR2 are MNHEY and SVGEGT. The junction had 5 bases not matched to a gene; V was cut back by 2 bases and J by 7 bases.

This TCR came from a donor of 50 years or more with non-small cell lung cancer. The V gene is TRBV6-2 or TRBV6-3, the J gene TRBJ1-5, with 7 bases matching TRBD1. The source was PBMCs, collected before or after stereotactic body radiation therapy (not recorded which). CDR3 coding DNA: TGTGCCAGCAGTTACGAGGGGGCTGGGCAGCCCCAGCATTTT. It encodes CASSYEGAGQPQHF.